A selection of T cell receptor beta chains follows, all from one sample in a study of early T cells in non-severe SARS-CoV-2 infection. TCRdb ran MiXCR on the 5' RACE reads and lists one entry per CDR3 protein. The profile shows some 66,000 distinct CDR3 sequences, 9.1% of them singletons. Sequenced sample: whole blood. The origin of the receptors is an adult who was a healthcare worker with PCR-confirmed SARS-CoV-2 infection or an uninfected control (not recorded which). Each CDR3 is given with its conserved first and last residue. Fields, in order: D gene, clone size, J gene, V gene, CDR3 DNA, CDR3 protein. The D gene is left open where the match is weak. Only some rows state a clone size, as once, few, many or a class for expanded clones.

D: TRBD2; size: few; J: TRBJ2-3; V: TRBV28; DNA: TGTGCCAGCAGGATAGCGGGAGGGCCCCCAGATACGCAGTATTTT; CDR3: CASRIAGGPPDTQYF
D: .; size: .; J: TRBJ2-3; V: TRBV7-9; DNA: TGTGCCAGCAGCTTAGAACAGGCAGATACGCAGTATTTC; CDR3: CASSLEQADTQYF
D: TRBD1; size: .; J: TRBJ2-1; V: TRBV20-1; DNA: TGCAGTGCTCAGACAGGGTTCAAGAACAATGAGCAGTTCTTC; CDR3: CSAQTGFKNNEQFF
D: .; size: .; J: TRBJ1-5; V: TRBV12-3/TRBV12-4; DNA: TGTGCCAGCAGGCCGTTCAATCAGCCCCAGCATTTT; CDR3: CASRPFNQPQHF
D: .; size: few; J: TRBJ1-5; V: TRBV5-4; DNA: TGTGCCAGCAGCCCCCCGTTAGACCTAGGCAATCAGCCCCAGCATTTT; CDR3: CASSPPLDLGNQPQHF
D: TRBD2; size: few; J: TRBJ2-5; V: TRBV7-8; DNA: TGTGCCAGCAGCTCCGGCGGGAGTGAGACCCAGTACTTC; CDR3: CASSSGGSETQYF
D: TRBD1; size: many; J: TRBJ1-6; V: TRBV6-2/TRBV6-3; DNA: TGTGCCAGCACCGGGACAGACAATTCACCCCTCCACTTT; CDR3: CASTGTDNSPLHF
D: TRBD1; size: .; J: TRBJ2-7; V: TRBV28; DNA: TGTGCCAGCAACTCCGGGACAGTCTACGAGCAGTACTTC; CDR3: CASNSGTVYEQYF
D: .; size: many; J: TRBJ2-1; V: TRBV20-1; DNA: TGCAGTGCTATGGGGCCAGCCTACAATGAGCAGTTCTTC; CDR3: CSAMGPAYNEQFF
D: TRBD2; size: many; J: TRBJ2-7; V: TRBV20-1; DNA: TGCAGTGCTAGAGTTACTGGCGGGAGATACGAGCAGTACTTC; CDR3: CSARVTGGRYEQYF
D: .; size: many; J: TRBJ2-7; V: TRBV4-2; DNA: TGTGCCAGCAGCCAAGCCCGGTTCAGGGGAGAGCAGTACTTC; CDR3: CASSQARFRGEQYF
D: .; size: many; J: TRBJ1-1; V: TRBV30; DNA: TGTGCCTGGAGTAGGTTGGCGAGCACTGAAGCTTTCTTT; CDR3: CAWSRLASTEAFF
D: TRBD1; size: .; J: TRBJ2-1; V: TRBV11-2; DNA: TGTGCCAGCAGCCCAGCCGACAGGGAACCCTACAATGAGCAGTTCTTC; CDR3: CASSPADREPYNEQFF
D: TRBD1; size: .; J: TRBJ2-7; V: TRBV28; DNA: TGTGCCAGCAGTGATATAGGGACAGCGCACTACGAGCAGTACTTC; CDR3: CASSDIGTAHYEQYF
D: .; size: many; J: TRBJ2-1; V: TRBV3-1; DNA: TGTGCCAGCAGCCAAGAGGCCCGGAATGAGCAGTTCTTC; CDR3: CASSQEARNEQFF
D: .; size: few; J: TRBJ2-5; V: TRBV7-3; DNA: TGTGCCAGCAGCTTAATCCCCCAAGAGACCCAGTACTTC; CDR3: CASSLIPQETQYF
D: .; size: few; J: TRBJ2-5; V: TRBV19; DNA: TGTGCCACCGGAGGTGGGGTTCAAGAGACCCAGTACTTC; CDR3: CATGGGVQETQYF
D: .; size: many; J: TRBJ2-3; V: TRBV5-5; DNA: TGTGCCAGCAGCGCCGGGACCGGAGAAGATACGCAGTATTTT; CDR3: CASSAGTGEDTQYF
D: .; size: many; J: TRBJ1-6; V: TRBV20-1; DNA: TGCAGTGCTACCACGGGACAAAATAATTCACCCCTCCACTTT; CDR3: CSATTGQNNSPLHF
D: .; size: few; J: TRBJ2-1; V: TRBV6-5; DNA: TGTGCCAGCAGTTACTTTGCGGGTGACAATGAGCAGTTCTTC; CDR3: CASSYFAGDNEQFF
D: .; size: .; J: TRBJ2-7; V: TRBV2; DNA: TGTGCCAGCAGCATTGCCGACAGCTACTACGAGCAGTACTTC; CDR3: CASSIADSYYEQYF
D: .; size: many; J: TRBJ1-1; V: TRBV2; DNA: TGTGCCAGCAGTGAATTGGGGGATAGCACTGAAGCTTTCTTT; CDR3: CASSELGDSTEAFF
D: TRBD2; size: many; J: TRBJ2-5; V: TRBV20-1; DNA: TGCAGTGCTACACGGACTAGCGGGACCGGAGAGACCCAGTACTTC; CDR3: CSATRTSGTGETQYF
D: .; size: few; J: TRBJ2-4; V: TRBV20-1; DNA: TGCAGTGCCATGGACACCAAAAACATTCAGTACTTC; CDR3: CSAMDTKNIQYF
D: .; size: .; J: TRBJ2-7; V: TRBV4-1; DNA: TGCGCCAGCAGCCAAGAGGGAACGGTTCCCTACGAGCAGTACTTC; CDR3: CASSQEGTVPYEQYF
D: TRBD1; size: many; J: TRBJ2-3; V: TRBV5-1; DNA: TGCGCCAGCAGCGTCGGGACAGGGGGAGATACGCAGTATTTT; CDR3: CASSVGTGGDTQYF
D: .; size: .; J: TRBJ2-2; V: TRBV29-1; DNA: TGCAGCGTGGACGCCACGACGAACACCGGGGAGCTGTTTTTT; CDR3: CSVDATTNTGELFF
D: .; size: few; J: TRBJ2-3; V: TRBV20-1; DNA: TGCAGTGCTCTAGATTTAAGCACAGATACGCAGTATTTT; CDR3: CSALDLSTDTQYF
D: .; size: .; J: TRBJ1-6; V: TRBV4-2; DNA: TGTGCCAGCAGCCAAGAAATGGATTCACCCCTCCACTTT; CDR3: CASSQEMDSPLHF
D: .; size: many; J: TRBJ1-5; V: TRBV6-2/TRBV6-3; DNA: TGTGCCAGCAGTTTCCCACCCCGCAGGGGCAATCAGCCCCAGCATTTT; CDR3: CASSFPPRRGNQPQHF
D: .; size: .; J: TRBJ1-4; V: TRBV12-3/TRBV12-4; DNA: TGTGCCAGCAGTTTGGACAGCCTTAATGAAAAACTGTTTTTT; CDR3: CASSLDSLNEKLFF
D: .; size: many; J: TRBJ1-2; V: TRBV5-5; DNA: TGTGCCAGCAGCACCTTATCCTATGGCTACACCTTC; CDR3: CASSTLSYGYTF
D: .; size: many; J: TRBJ2-5; V: TRBV4-1; DNA: TGCGCCAGCAGCCATGGGGGGCAAGAGACCCAGTACTTC; CDR3: CASSHGGQETQYF
D: .; size: many; J: TRBJ2-7; V: TRBV20-1; DNA: TGCAGTGCCACGGGAGCTCGGCCCTACGAGCAGTACTTC; CDR3: CSATGARPYEQYF
D: .; size: .; J: TRBJ2-3; V: TRBV5-6; DNA: TGTGCCAGCAGCTTGTTCGGACTTAGCACAGATACGCAGTATTTT; CDR3: CASSLFGLSTDTQYF
D: .; size: many; J: TRBJ2-3; V: TRBV7-2; DNA: TGTGCCAGCAGCCCGCGACAGGTGGTGGGCACAGATACGCAGTATTTT; CDR3: CASSPRQVVGTDTQYF
D: .; size: .; J: TRBJ2-2; V: TRBV29-1; DNA: TGCAGCGTTGTCTCCGGGAATCCCGGGGAGCTGTTTTTT; CDR3: CSVVSGNPGELFF
D: .; size: many; J: TRBJ2-7; V: TRBV7-2; DNA: TGTGCCAGCAGCCGACGCCCCAGCTCCTACGAGCAGTACTTC; CDR3: CASSRRPSSYEQYF
D: .; size: .; J: TRBJ1-3; V: TRBV28; DNA: TGTGCCAGCACCATTCTACAGGGACCTGGAAACACCATATATTTT; CDR3: CASTILQGPGNTIYF